This TCR beta chain was retrieved from a study of cytomegalovirus exposure and HLA in healthy donors. Overall study: A data release that came early held some 79 million unique TCRs from HLA-typed donors.

As for this clone: Its antigen is undetermined.

General study findings and limits: There were under 200 TCR beta chains listed as cytomegalovirus-associated. Later on, an analysis tied around 17,000 TCR beta sequences to HLA alleles at 0.05 false discovery rate.

PCR amplification relied on 60 Vbeta primers (plus 13 Jbeta primers). Using immunoSEQ multiplex PCR, the repertoire was profiled, and TCRdb retains in-frame clones only, with some absent. The data show some 140,000 clones, around 73% seen once. This CDR3 region has 12 residues. The V end was cut by 6 bases, the J end by 0 bases, with 5 bases between. In germline, CDR1 is SGHVS, CDR2 FQNEAQ. The sequence derives from a woman aged 40-49 years in good health and CMV-seronegative. The V gene is TRBV7-8, the J gene TRBJ1-1; no clear D. The sample taken for sequencing was PBMCs. CDR3 sequence: CASRDMNTEAFF. The CDR3 nucleotides read TGTGCCAGCAGAGACATGAACACTGAAGCTTTCTTT.